The 26 T cell receptor beta chains reported below all come from one sample, sequenced in a study of siplizumab effects on memory and regulatory T cells. Produced via immunoSEQ multiplex PCR; TCRdb's table is partial and in-frame only. The table shows some 100,000 clones, with roughly 94% occurring only once. Sequencing was carried out using Tregs sorted from blood. These receptors came from a human donor in good health.

The V call is TRBV6-1, the J call TRBJ2-7; 7 nucleotides line up with TRBD2. The V and J ends lost 6 bases and 5 bases, in that order; junction bases with no gene match: 7. Germline V gene lookup returns CDR1 MNHNS and CDR2 SASEGT. CDR3 length: 13 residues. The CDR3 protein is CASRTSGTHEQYF. In nucleotides, the CDR3 is TGTGCCAGCAGAACAAGCGGGACCCACGAGCAGTACTTC.

J is TRBJ2-3 and V is TRBV21-1; the DNA was not used to check the table's D call, TRBD2. TRBV21-1 is assigned pseudogene status. CDR3 length equals 18 residues. For the CDR3, the DNA is TGTGCCAGCAGCAAAGGTCCGACTAGCGCGGCCCCCACAGATACGCAGTATTTT. This codes for CASSKGPTSAAPTDTQYF.

The chain employs TRBV6-6 and TRBJ2-5; no firm D call. The CDR3 runs to 13 residues. Germline lookup yields CDR1 MNHNY and CDR2 SVGAGI (reference sequence). Deletions cut 6 bases from V and 5 bases from J, with 13 bases between. This CDR3 reads CASSRRREETQYF. The CDR3 nucleotides read TGTGCCAGCAGCCGACGGCGCGAGGAGACCCAGTACTTC.

The chain recombines TRBV29-1 with TRBJ1-2, with D perhaps TRBD1 (6 bases). This CDR3 has 12 residues. From germline, CDR1 is SQVTM and CDR2 ANQGSEA. The V and J ends lost 7 bases and 12 bases respectively, with 21 bases between them. The CDR3 sequence: CSAEVQGRRHTF. As DNA, the CDR3 is TGCAGCGCCGAGGTACAGGGTAGACGGCACACCTTC.

This clone came up once. The chain employs TRBV6-5 and TRBJ1-1; D is unclear. V lost 0 bases and J 8 bases, leaving 7 bases between the germline ends. The V gene's germline CDR1 is MNHEY and CDR2 SVGAGI. The CDR3 has 12 amino acids. The DNA for the CDR3 is TGTGCCAGCAGTTACTCGCGAGGGGAAGCTTTCTTT. It yields the protein CASSYSRGEAFF.

In DNA form, the CDR3 reads TGTGCCAGCAGTTTATCGGGGCCCCCGGGTACGCAGTATTTT. It codes for CASSLSGPPGTQYF. This chain links TRBV27 with TRBJ2-3, with a possible D match to TRBD1 (5 bases). Trimming cost V 0 bases and J 8 bases, with 12 bases left between them. In germline, CDR1 is MNHEY, CDR2 SMNVEV (reference sequence). This CDR3 contains 14 residues.

V gene TRBV2 combines with J gene TRBJ2-1; D is ambiguous. The V end lost 6 bases, the J end lost 1 base, and 19 bases lay between the germline ends. Looked up from germline, CDR1 is SNHLY and CDR2 is FYNNEI. The length of the CDR3 is 17 residues. DNA of the CDR3: TGTGCCAGCAGGGAATCCCTCCGGGTGAGGTCCTACAATGAGCAGTTCTTC. This sequence encodes CASRESLRVRSYNEQFF.

The rearrangement joins TRBV30 to TRBJ1-3; TRBD1 is a possible D gene (6 bases). The CDR3 sequence is 16 residues long. The germline V and J ends were trimmed by 1 base and 5 bases, with 18 bases remaining between them. The germline V gene encodes CDR1 GTSNPN and CDR2 SVGIG (reference sequence). This CDR3 reads CAWSETTRQARNTIYF. CDR3 DNA: TGTGCCTGGAGTGAAACCACGAGACAGGCGCGAAACACCATATATTTT. The full variable domain, rest sourced from reference TRBV30 and TRBJ1-3, is SQTIHQWPATLVQPVGSPLSLECTVEGTSNPNLYWYRQAAGRGLQLLFYSVGIGQISSEVPQNLSASRPQDRQFILSSKKLLLSDSGFYLCAWSETTRQARNTIYFGEGSWLTVV.

The CDR3 nucleotides are TGTGCCAGCAGCTTGGCCGTGGGTCCCAGCAATCAGCCCCAGCATTTT. This translates into CASSLAVGPSNQPQHF. This chain uses TRBV5-5 with TRBJ1-5; D gene unclear. The CDR3 loop spans 16 amino acids. The germline V gene has CDR1 SGHKS and CDR2 YYEKEE (reference sequence). V was cut by 0 bases and J by 1 base, with 11 bases left in between.

This chain uses TRBV28 with TRBJ2-1; D gene uncertain. Trimming removed 5 bases at V and 1 base at J, with 21 bases between. The CDR3 consists of 18 residues. CDR1 and CDR2 from the germline V gene are MDHEN and SYDVKM. The CDR3 here is CASSLRIRRTASYNEQFF. The CDR3 nucleotides are TGTGCCAGCAGTCTTAGAATCAGAAGGACGGCATCCTACAATGAGCAGTTCTTC.

This chain links TRBV14 with TRBJ1-2; D remains unclear. Trimming shortened V by 4 bases and J by 7 bases, and 16 bases separated the two germline ends. Germline V gives CDR1 SGHDN, CDR2 FVKESK. This CDR3 region has 14 residues. The CDR3, as DNA: TGTGCCAGCAGCCCACCATCGAAGGGAAGTGGCTACACCTTC. Residues: CASSPPSKGSGYTF.

This clone came up once. The V and J genes are TRBV5-1 and TRBJ2-7; weak D call: TRBD1 (6 bases). Per the germline V gene, CDR1 is SGHRS and CDR2 is YFSETQ. Trimming removed 0 bases from V and 4 bases from J, with 20 bases in between. This CDR3 contains 17 residues. The CDR3 protein is CASSLDSFGRGFYEQYF. The CDR3 region has the DNA TGCGCCAGCAGCTTGGATAGCTTTGGAAGGGGGTTTTACGAGCAGTACTTC.

J is TRBJ2-7 and V is TRBV4-2; 14 bases align to TRBD2. Trimming cost V 0 bases and J 3 bases; bases outside gene matches: 1. The germline V gene encodes CDR1 LGHNA and CDR2 YNFKEQ. This CDR3 spans 16 amino acids. The CDR3 spells CASSQDGTSGSYEQYF. The CDR3 nucleotides read TGTGCCAGCAGCCAAGATGGGACTAGCGGGAGCTACGAGCAGTACTTC.

The chain combines TRBV27 with TRBJ2-1, with TRBD2 as a possible D gene (5 bases). The V and J ends lost 3 bases and 3 bases respectively, with 9 bases between them. The length of the CDR3 is 14 residues. CDR1 is MNHEY and CDR2 is SMNVEV in the germline V gene (reference sequence). The CDR3 DNA sequence: TGTGCCAGCAGTTTTGACTACAACTACAATGAGCAGTTCTTC. Translation: CASSFDYNYNEQFF.

This clone has just one count. V usage is TRBV11-2 and J usage is TRBJ2-7; D is tentatively TRBD1 or TRBD2 (5 bases each). This CDR3 comprises 15 residues. V lost 1 base to trimming and J lost 2 bases, with 12 bases between them. Per the germline V gene, CDR1 is SGHAT and CDR2 is FQNNGV. The CDR3, as DNA: TGTGCCAGCAGCTTAGGGGGGAGTGGGGCCTACGAGCAGTACTTC. Amino acid sequence: CASSLGGSGAYEQYF.

The V and J genes are TRBV28 and TRBJ1-2; D is uncertain. Trimming left V 5 bases short and J 6 bases short, with 10 bases between. CDR1 and CDR2 from the germline V gene are MDHEN and SYDVKM. CDR3 length: 12 amino acids. In nucleotides, the CDR3 is TGTGCCAGCAGTGACCTTCTCAATGGCTACACCTTC. It codes for CASSDLLNGYTF.

The chain links TRBV9 to TRBJ2-1, with a weak D call TRBD2 (5 bases). The V and J ends lost 1 base and 6 bases respectively, with 17 bases between them. This CDR3 comprises 16 residues. CDR1 is SGDLS, CDR2 YYNGEE, per germline. The CDR3 region is CASSVTLRGIGNEQFF. DNA of the CDR3: TGTGCCAGCAGCGTAACCTTACGGGGAATTGGCAATGAGCAGTTCTTC. The whole variable domain, remainder taken from reference TRBV9 and TRBJ2-1, is DSGVTQTPKHLITATGQRVTLRCSPRSGDLSVYWYQQSLDQGLQFLIQYYNGEERAKGNILERFSAQQFPDLHSELNLSSLELGDSALYFCASSVTLRGIGNEQFFGPGTRLTVL.

The chain uses TRBV5-4 and TRBJ2-1; 12 bases align to TRBD2. Germline CDR1 and CDR2: SGHNT and YYREEE (reference sequence). This CDR3 spans 17 amino acids. V lost 3 bases and J lost 1; bases outside the gene matches: 5. This CDR3 is CASSSPTSGRSYNEQFF. CDR3 DNA: TGTGCCAGCAGCTCGCCGACTAGCGGGAGATCCTACAATGAGCAGTTCTTC.

This clone appeared once. The conserved final phenylalanine or tryptophan is absent from the CDR3, which likely points to a read error. Because the CDR3's place on the DNA is in doubt, the DNA is left out and the CDR3 is given as listed by TCRdb. The chain recombines TRBV6-1 with TRBJ1-5; the listed D gene, TRBD1, was not tested against the DNA. The length of the CDR3 is 12 amino acids, counting both ends. Germline values: CDR1 MNHNS, CDR2 SASEGT. This CDR3 is CASSDLSAGFDR.

In this sample, this clone turned up once. The J gene is TRBJ2-3, the V gene TRBV27; no clear D gene. From germline, CDR1 is MNHEY and CDR2 SMNVEV (reference sequence). Trimming removed 5 bases from V and 4 bases from J, with 16 bases in between. The CDR3 covers 15 residues. Here the CDR3 DNA reads TGTGCCAGCAGTCGCCGACGGGCCGCGGCAGATACGCAGTATTTT. Amino acid sequence: CASSRRRAAADTQYF.

This chain links TRBV28 with TRBJ2-2; 11 bases match TRBD2. V dropped 7 bases and J dropped 6; count of bases not matched to a gene: 7. The CDR3 is made up of 15 amino acids. Germline CDR1 MDHEN, CDR2 SYDVKM. In DNA form, the CDR3 reads TGTGCCAGCAACGGGCTAGCGGGAGGTTCCGGGGAGCTGTTTTTT. Translated, it gives CASNGLAGGSGELFF.

J is TRBJ2-7 and V is TRBV2; D remains ambiguous. Trimming removed 4 bases at V and 0 bases at J, with 13 bases between. Germline values: CDR1 SNHLY, CDR2 FYNNEI. The CDR3 consists of 15 residues. The CDR3 sequence: CASSVWSESSYEQYF. The CDR3, as DNA: TGTGCCAGCAGTGTGTGGTCGGAGAGCTCCTACGAGCAGTACTTC.

The rearrangement links TRBV6-1 to TRBJ1-3; D possibly corresponds to TRBD1 (6 bases). The CDR3 consists of 15 residues. Trimming stripped 6 bases from V and 0 bases from J, with 12 bases between. CDR1 MNHNS and CDR2 SASEGT come from the germline V gene. This CDR3 reads CASSTGHFSGNTIYF. Written as DNA, the CDR3 is TGTGCCAGCAGCACGGGACATTTCTCTGGAAACACCATATATTTT.

The chain links TRBV19 to TRBJ1-2; D ambiguous. The V end was cut by 7 bases, the J end by 0 bases, with 15 bases between. The CDR3 runs to 15 residues. CDR1 and CDR2 (germline): LNHDA, SQIVND (reference sequence). CDR3 bases: TGTGCCAGTAAATCTTCTCCGTTAGCTAACTATGGCTACACCTTC. Its translation: CASKSSPLANYGYTF.

The genes are TRBV5-1 and TRBJ2-5; D perhaps matches TRBD2 (6 bases). The J call is in doubt because the DNA end fits TRBJ2-7 better. CDR3 length: 13 residues. CDR1 and CDR2 (germline): SGHRS, YFSETQ. CDR3 DNA sequence: TGCGCCAGCAGCCCACTAGCTCGGGGCGAGCAGTACTTC. Translation: CASSPLARGEQYF.

The chain joins TRBV5-1 to TRBJ2-5, with 9 bases lining up with TRBD1. CDR3 length: 14 residues. The V gene end was trimmed by 0 bases and the J gene end by 6 bases; junction bases not matched to a gene: 3. In germline, CDR1 is SGHRS, CDR2 YFSETQ. The CDR3 reads CASSLVGQGKTQYF. Written as DNA, the CDR3 is TGCGCCAGCAGCTTGGTGGGACAGGGAAAGACCCAGTACTTC.